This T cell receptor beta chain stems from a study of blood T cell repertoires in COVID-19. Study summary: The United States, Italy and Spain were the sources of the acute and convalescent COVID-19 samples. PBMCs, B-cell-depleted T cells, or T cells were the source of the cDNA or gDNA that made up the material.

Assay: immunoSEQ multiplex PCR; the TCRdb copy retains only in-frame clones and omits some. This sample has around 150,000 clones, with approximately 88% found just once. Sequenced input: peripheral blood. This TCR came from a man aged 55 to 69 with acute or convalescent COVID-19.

Written as DNA, the CDR3 is TGCGCCAGCAGCCCGCAGGGGGTAGGCGAGCAGTACTTC. As protein: CASSPQGVGEQYF. The chain employs TRBV5-1 and TRBJ2-7; 7 bases agree with TRBD1. The germline V gene encodes CDR1 SGHRS and CDR2 YFSETQ. After removal of 4 bases from V and 6 bases from J, the junction contained 7 bases not matched to a gene. The CDR3 contains 13 residues.